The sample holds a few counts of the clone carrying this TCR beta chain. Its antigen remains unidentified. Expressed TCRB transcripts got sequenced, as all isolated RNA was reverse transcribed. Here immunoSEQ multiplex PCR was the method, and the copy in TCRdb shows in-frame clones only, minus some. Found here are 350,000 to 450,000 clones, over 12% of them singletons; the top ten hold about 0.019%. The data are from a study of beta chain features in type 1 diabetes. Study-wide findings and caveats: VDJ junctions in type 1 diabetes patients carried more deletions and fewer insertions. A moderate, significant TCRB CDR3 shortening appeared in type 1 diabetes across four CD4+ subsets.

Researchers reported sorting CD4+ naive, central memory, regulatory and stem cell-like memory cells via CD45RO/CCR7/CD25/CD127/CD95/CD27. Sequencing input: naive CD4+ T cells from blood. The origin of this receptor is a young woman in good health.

The CDR3 loop reads CAWSRDRAGEKLFF. DNA for the CDR3: TGTGCCTGGAGCCGGGACAGGGCAGGGGAAAAACTGTTTTTT. The V gene is TRBV30, the J gene TRBJ1-4; 9 bases map to TRBD1. The CDR3 is 14 amino acids. Trimming took 3 bases from V and 8 from J; bases not matched to a gene: 7. Germline V CDR1 and CDR2: GTSNPN, SVGIG (reference sequence).